This section outlines one T cell receptor (beta chain) sequence together with its context. This specimen belongs to a study of blood T cell repertoires in COVID-19. Study summary: Acute and convalescent COVID-19 samples came from the United States, Italy and Spain. The cDNA or gDNA used as material had been derived from T cells, B-cell-depleted T cells, or PBMCs.

The authors' processing: Nucleated cell counts were estimated from reference gene primer amplification. The data were produced by immunoSEQ multiplex PCR, yet TCRdb's version contains in-frame clones alone and is incomplete. V and J calls plus clone size are reproduced from that table; the DNA served to infer D and trimming. This sample has about 130,000 clones; over 75% occur once, and the top ten carry roughly 30%. Sequenced material: peripheral blood. The receptor's source is a woman older than 75 with acute or convalescent COVID-19.

The CDR3 DNA sequence: TGTGCCAGCAGCTTGCCCGGGGAGCATGTCCCCCTCCACTTT. Translated: CASSLPGEHVPLHF. The chain combines TRBV7-8 with TRBJ1-6; no definite D call. The CDR3 spans 14 residues. V was cut by 3 bases and J by 13 bases, with 16 bases left in between. Germline V gene sequence: CDR1 SGHVS, CDR2 FQNEAQ.